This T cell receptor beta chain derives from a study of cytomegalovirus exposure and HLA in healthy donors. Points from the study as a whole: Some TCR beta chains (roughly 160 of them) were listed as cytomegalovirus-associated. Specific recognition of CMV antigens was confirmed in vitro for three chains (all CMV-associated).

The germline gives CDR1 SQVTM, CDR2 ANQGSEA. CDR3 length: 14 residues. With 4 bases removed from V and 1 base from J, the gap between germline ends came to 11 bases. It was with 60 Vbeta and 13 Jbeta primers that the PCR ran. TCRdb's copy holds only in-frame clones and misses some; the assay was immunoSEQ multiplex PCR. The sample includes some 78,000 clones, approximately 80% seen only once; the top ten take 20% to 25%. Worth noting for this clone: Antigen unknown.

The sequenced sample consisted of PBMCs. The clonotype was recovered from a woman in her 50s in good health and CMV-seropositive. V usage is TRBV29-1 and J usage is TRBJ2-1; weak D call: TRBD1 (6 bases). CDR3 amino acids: CSVVGADSYNEQFF. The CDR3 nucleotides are TGCAGCGTTGTGGGGGCGGATTCCTACAATGAGCAGTTCTTC.